The 18 T cell receptor beta chains listed next were all sequenced from one sample in a study of blood T cell repertoires in COVID-19. The method was immunoSEQ multiplex PCR; TCRdb's version includes in-frame clones alone and lacks a portion of them. The table lists 440,000 or so clones, 89% of them singletons. Sequencing was performed on peripheral blood. All receptors come from a woman aged 35 to 49 with COVID-19, enrolled during active disease.

CDR3 sequence: CAIGQGDGNTEAFF. Here the CDR3 DNA reads TGTGCCATTGGGCAGGGCGACGGGAACACTGAAGCTTTCTTT. The V gene is TRBV10-3, the J gene TRBJ1-1, with a possible D match to TRBD1 (5 bases). Germline-derived CDR1 and CDR2 are ENHRY and SYGVKD. V dropped 9 bases and J dropped 1 base, with 15 bases sitting between them. The CDR3 is 14 amino acids.

The V call is TRBV5-5, the J call TRBJ2-5, with 10 bases identical to TRBD2. There are 15 residues in the CDR3. Germline-derived CDR1 and CDR2 are SGHKS and YYEKEE (reference sequence). J was trimmed by 4 bases and V by 6 bases; bases with no gene match: 9. DNA for the CDR3: TGTGCCAGCACCAAAGCGGCTAGCGGGGGAGAGACCCAGTACTTC. Its protein product is CASTKAASGGETQYF.

This chain connects TRBV19 to TRBJ1-1, with TRBD1 as a possible D gene (5 bases). The CDR3 spans 12 residues. Trimming took 3 bases from V and 10 from J, leaving 12 bases between them. Germline values: CDR1 LNHDA, CDR2 SQIVND (reference sequence). CDR3: CASSIAGPGAFF. CDR3 DNA sequence: TGTGCCAGTAGTATTGCGGGGCCGGGAGCTTTCTTT. The full variable domain, rest sourced from reference TRBV19 and TRBJ1-1, is DGGITQSPKYLFRKEGQNVTLSCEQNLNHDAMYWYRQDPGQGLRLIYYSQIVNDFQKGDIAEGYSVSREKKESFPLTVTSAQKNPTAFYLCASSIAGPGAFFGQGTRLTVV.

V gene TRBV28 combines with J gene TRBJ1-3; 7 bases match TRBD1. J gave up 2 bases and V 5 bases, and 6 bases lay outside the gene matches. The CDR3 runs to 15 residues. Per germline, CDR1 MDHEN and CDR2 SYDVKM. CDR3 sequence: CASSPNDRAGNTIYF. CDR3 nucleotide sequence: TGTGCCAGCAGTCCCAATGACAGGGCTGGAAACACCATATATTTT.

V and J are TRBV6-2 or TRBV6-3 and TRBJ1-1, with a tentative D call TRBD1 (5 bases). The length of the CDR3 is 15 residues. From germline, CDR1 is MNHEY and CDR2 SVGEGT. The V end was cut by 0 bases, the J end by 4 bases, with 12 bases between. The DNA of the CDR3 is TGTGCCAGCAGTTACTCCGCAGGGCCGGGCACTGAAGCTTTCTTT. Its translation: CASSYSAGPGTEAFF.

V is TRBV6-2 or TRBV6-3 and J is TRBJ1-1; no clear D. Trimming stripped 6 bases from V and 0 bases from J, with 11 bases between. The germline V gene encodes CDR1 MNHEY and CDR2 SVGEGT. The CDR3 is 14 amino acids. DNA of the CDR3: TGTGCCAGCAGCCAGGTGGGCATGAACACTGAAGCTTTCTTT. Translation gives CASSQVGMNTEAFF.

The genes are TRBV27 and TRBJ1-5, with 8 bases identical to TRBD1. Looked up from germline, CDR1 is MNHEY and CDR2 is SMNVEV (reference sequence). V shed 7 bases and J 5 bases; nucleotides not matched to a gene: 7. This CDR3 has 14 amino acids. The DNA for the CDR3 is TGTGCCAGCAAATCGGGACAGGTCCATCAGCCCCAGCATTTT. Its translation is CASKSGQVHQPQHF.

The chain links TRBV7-8 to TRBJ1-4, with D possibly TRBD1 on 5 matching bases. Trimming took 2 bases from V and 8 from J, leaving 15 bases between them. Germline V gene sequence: CDR1 SGHVS, CDR2 FQNEAQ. The CDR3 sequence is 15 residues long. The CDR3: CASSLQQGVDEKLFF. Here the CDR3 DNA reads TGTGCCAGCAGCTTACAGCAGGGCGTTGACGAAAAACTGTTTTTT.

This chain joins TRBV6-2 or TRBV6-3 and TRBJ2-7; 9 bases fit TRBD1. The V and J ends lost 5 bases and 6 bases, in that order; junction bases with no gene match: 11. Germline CDR1 MNHEY, CDR2 SVGEGT. The CDR3 sequence is 15 residues long. The CDR3 bases are TGTGCCAGCAGTAACCCTCAGGGACAGGGTATCGAGCAGTACTTC. Residues: CASSNPQGQGIEQYF.

A few counts support this clone. The chain recombines TRBV5-4 with TRBJ1-2; 9 bases align to TRBD1. This CDR3 region has 16 residues. Germline V gene data show CDR1 as SGHNT and CDR2 as YYREEE (reference sequence). V lost 4 bases and J lost 4; bases outside the gene matches: 11. The DNA of the CDR3 is TGTGCCAGCAGCCCCCGGGACAGGGAGGCGGCCTATGGCTACACCTTC. This encodes CASSPRDREAAYGYTF. The entire variable domain, with the rest obtained from reference TRBV5-4 and TRBJ1-2, is as follows: ETGVTQSPTHLIKTRGQQVTLRCSSQSGHNTVSWYQQALGQGPQFIFQYYREEENGRGNFPPRFSGLQFPNYSSELNVNALELDDSALYLCASSPRDREAAYGYTFGSGTRLTVV.

The V and J genes are TRBV27 and TRBJ2-3; D is perhaps TRBD2 (6 bases). Trimming left V 7 bases short and J 1 base short, with 18 bases between. This CDR3 has 16 amino acids. Germline loops: CDR1 MNHEY, CDR2 SMNVEV (reference sequence). CDR3 in DNA: TGTGCCAGCAATTCCCTAGCGAATGAGGGCACAGATACGCAGTATTTT. It codes for CASNSLANEGTDTQYF.

The genes are TRBV7-2 and TRBJ2-1, with D perhaps matching TRBD2 (5 bases). V lost 4 bases and J 7 bases, leaving 17 bases between the germline ends. The CDR3 has 15 amino acids. CDR1 is SGHTA, CDR2 FQGNSA, per germline. The CDR3 loop is CASSSSGWAYNEQFF. In DNA, the CDR3 is TGTGCCAGCAGCTCATCGGGGTGGGCTTATAATGAGCAGTTCTTC.

This chain links TRBV5-4 with TRBJ1-1, with D possibly TRBD1 on 5 matching bases. The CDR3 loop spans 13 amino acids. V gave up 4 bases and J gave up 5 bases, with 12 bases separating them. The germline gives CDR1 SGHNT, CDR2 YYREEE (reference sequence). As DNA, the CDR3 is TGTGCCAGCAGCCTCCACAAGGGGACTGAAGCTTTCTTT. As protein: CASSLHKGTEAFF.

The genes are TRBV18 and TRBJ2-1, with TRBD2 matching 10 bases. V shed 2 bases, J shed 3 bases, and the junction held 7 bases outside the gene matches. CDR3 length equals 17 residues. Looked up from germline, CDR1 is KGHSH and CDR2 is LQKENI. In DNA, the CDR3 is TGTGCCAGCTCACCAAAACTCGGACTAGCGGACTACAATGAGCAGTTCTTC. It specifies CASSPKLGLADYNEQFF.

The chain employs TRBV18 and TRBJ2-3; TRBD1 aligns across 11 bases. This CDR3 has 17 residues. Looked up from germline, CDR1 is KGHSH and CDR2 is LQKENI. The V and J ends lost 3 bases and 6 bases, in that order; junction bases with no gene match: 11. This CDR3 is CASSPPPGQGAWDTQYF. CDR3 sequence (DNA): TGTGCCAGCTCACCTCCGCCCGGACAGGGGGCATGGGATACGCAGTATTTT.

This chain connects TRBV7-2 to TRBJ1-4, with 8 bases that match TRBD1. Germline CDR1 is SGHTA and CDR2 is FQGNSA. Unmatched junction bases numbered 6, after V lost 2 bases and J lost 7 bases. CDR3 length: 15 amino acids. CDR3 in amino acids: CASSLPQGDFEKLFF. CDR3 coding DNA: TGTGCCAGCAGCTTACCACAGGGGGATTTTGAAAAACTGTTTTTT.

Only one count was recorded for this clone. The CDR3 loop reads CASSLAYSQNYEQYF. The CDR3 DNA reads as TGCGCCAGCAGCTTGGCCTACAGCCAAAACTACGAGCAGTACTTC. V and J are TRBV5-1 and TRBJ2-7; D uncertain. The CDR3 runs 15 residues. In germline, CDR1 is SGHRS, CDR2 YFSETQ. V lost 0 bases and J lost 3, with 13 bases in between.

The chain links TRBV28 to TRBJ2-1; weak D call: TRBD2 (5 bases). Trimming stripped 5 bases from V and 5 bases from J, with 16 bases between. There are 15 residues in the CDR3. Germline-derived CDR1 and CDR2 are MDHEN and SYDVKM. The CDR3 coding sequence is TGTGCCAGCAGTCTCACCTTCGGAGGAGACAATGAGCAGTTCTTC. Translated, it gives CASSLTFGGDNEQFF. The full variable domain, rest sourced from reference TRBV28 and TRBJ2-1, is DVKVTQSSRYLVKRTGEKVFLECVQDMDHENMFWYRQDPGLGLRLIYFSYDVKMKEKGDIPEGYSVSREKKERFSLILESASTNQTSMYLCASSLTFGGDNEQFFGPGTRLTVL.